The text below deals with one T cell receptor beta chain. This specimen belongs to a study of blood T cells in healthy people across ages. Study as a whole: T cells yielded about one barcoded beta molecule per two cells through template switching.

The authors ran a second PCR of about 7 to 11 cycles using a sample-barcoded 5' primer and a J-beta primer mix. In TCRdb, the 5' RACE reads were re-called with MiXCR into one record per CDR3 protein. The sample contains around 900,000 distinct CDR3 sequences, more than 25% of which appear only once. The germline CDR1 and CDR2 sequences are MNHNS and SASEGT. The CDR3 consists of 14 residues. V lost 4 bases and J 9 bases, leaving 16 bases between the germline ends. Ranging in age from roughly 6 to 95, the donors were healthy Caucasian individuals from Russia. Total RNA amounts of at least 5.5 micrograms were extracted per sample.

The clonotype originates from a woman aged 80 or over in good health. This sequence joins TRBV6-1 and TRBJ2-1, with D perhaps TRBD2 (6 bases). Sequencing was performed on blood. DNA of the CDR3: TGTGCCAGCAGTGCCCGGCCGGAGGGCGGTGAGCAGTTCTTC. This encodes CASSARPEGGEQFF.